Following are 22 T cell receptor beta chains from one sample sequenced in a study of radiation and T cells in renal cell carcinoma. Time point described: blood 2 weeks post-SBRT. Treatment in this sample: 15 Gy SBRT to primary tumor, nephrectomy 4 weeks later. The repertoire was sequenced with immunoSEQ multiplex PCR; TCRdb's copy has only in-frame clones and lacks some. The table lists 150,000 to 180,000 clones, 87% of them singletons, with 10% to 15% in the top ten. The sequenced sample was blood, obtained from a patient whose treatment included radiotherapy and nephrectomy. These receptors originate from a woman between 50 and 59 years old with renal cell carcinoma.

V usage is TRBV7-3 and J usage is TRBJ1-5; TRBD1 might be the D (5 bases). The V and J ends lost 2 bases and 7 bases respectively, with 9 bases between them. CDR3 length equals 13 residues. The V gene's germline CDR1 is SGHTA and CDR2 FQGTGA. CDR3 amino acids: CASSLERDQPQHF. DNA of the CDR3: TGTGCCAGCAGCTTAGAAAGGGACCAGCCCCAGCATTTT. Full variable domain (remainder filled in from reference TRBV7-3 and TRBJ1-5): GAGVSQTPSNKVTEKGKYVELRCDPISGHTALYWYRQSLGQGPEFLIYFQGTGAADDSGLPNDRFFAVRPEGSVSTLKIQRTERGDSAVYLCASSLERDQPQHFGDGTRLSIL.

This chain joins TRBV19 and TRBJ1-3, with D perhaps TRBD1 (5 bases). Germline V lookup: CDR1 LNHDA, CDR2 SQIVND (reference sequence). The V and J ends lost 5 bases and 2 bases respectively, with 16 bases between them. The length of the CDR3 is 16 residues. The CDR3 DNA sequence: TGTGCCAGTAGTCAGCCCGGGGGGGAAACTGGAAACACCATATATTTT. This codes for CASSQPGGETGNTIYF.

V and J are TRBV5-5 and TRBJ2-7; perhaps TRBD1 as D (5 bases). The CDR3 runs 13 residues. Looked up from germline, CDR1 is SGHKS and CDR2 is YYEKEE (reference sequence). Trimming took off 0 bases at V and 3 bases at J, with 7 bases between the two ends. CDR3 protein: CASSLEGFYEQYF. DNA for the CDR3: TGTGCCAGCAGCTTGGAGGGGTTCTACGAGCAGTACTTC.

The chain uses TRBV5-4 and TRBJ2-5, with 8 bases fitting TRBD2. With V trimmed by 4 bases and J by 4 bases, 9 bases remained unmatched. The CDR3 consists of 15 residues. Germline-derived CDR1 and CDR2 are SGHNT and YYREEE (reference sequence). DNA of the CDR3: TGTGCCAGCAGCCCCCCCGGGGGGGAAGTAGAGACCCAGTACTTC. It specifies CASSPPGGEVETQYF.

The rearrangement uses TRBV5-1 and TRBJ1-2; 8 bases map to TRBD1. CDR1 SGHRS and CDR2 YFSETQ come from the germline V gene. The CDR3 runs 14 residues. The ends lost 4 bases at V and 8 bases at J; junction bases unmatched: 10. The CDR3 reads CASSDRTGSGGYTF. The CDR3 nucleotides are TGCGCCAGCAGCGACCGGACAGGGTCGGGAGGCTACACCTTC.

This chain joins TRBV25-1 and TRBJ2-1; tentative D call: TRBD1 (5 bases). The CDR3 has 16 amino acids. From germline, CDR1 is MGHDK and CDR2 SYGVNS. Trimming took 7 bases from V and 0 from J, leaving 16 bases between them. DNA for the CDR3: TGTGCCAGCACCCAGGGCTTACCAAGCTCCTACAATGAGCAGTTCTTC. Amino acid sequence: CASTQGLPSSYNEQFF.

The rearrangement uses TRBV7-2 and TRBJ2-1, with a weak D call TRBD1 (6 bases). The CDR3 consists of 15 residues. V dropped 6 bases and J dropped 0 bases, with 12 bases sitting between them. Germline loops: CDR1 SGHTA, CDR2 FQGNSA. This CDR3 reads CASRAGDSSYNEQFF. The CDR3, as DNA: TGTGCCAGCAGGGCAGGGGATAGCTCCTACAATGAGCAGTTCTTC.

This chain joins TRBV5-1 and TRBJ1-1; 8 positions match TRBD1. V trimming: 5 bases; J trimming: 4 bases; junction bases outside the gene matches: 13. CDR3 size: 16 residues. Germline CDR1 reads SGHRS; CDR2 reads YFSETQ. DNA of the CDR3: TGCGCCAGCAGTTCTGGACAGGGTCTCGTTGTCACTGAAGCTTTCTTT. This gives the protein CASSSGQGLVVTEAFF.

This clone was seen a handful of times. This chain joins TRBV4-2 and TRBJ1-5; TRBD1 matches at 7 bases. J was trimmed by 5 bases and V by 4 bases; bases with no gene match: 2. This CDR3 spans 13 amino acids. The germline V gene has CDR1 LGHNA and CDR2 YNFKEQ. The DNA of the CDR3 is TGTGCCAGCAGCCGGGACAGCGATCAGCCCCAGCATTTT. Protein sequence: CASSRDSDQPQHF.

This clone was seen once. CDR3 amino acids: CASKLGTGPLSSYNEQFF. CDR3 DNA: TGCGCCAGCAAGCTCGGGACAGGGCCTTTAAGCTCCTACAATGAGCAGTTCTTC. The J gene is TRBJ2-1, the V gene TRBV5-1, with 9 positions matching TRBD1. CDR3 length: 18 amino acids. V shed 6 bases and J 0 bases; nucleotides not matched to a gene: 13. From germline, CDR1 is SGHRS and CDR2 YFSETQ.

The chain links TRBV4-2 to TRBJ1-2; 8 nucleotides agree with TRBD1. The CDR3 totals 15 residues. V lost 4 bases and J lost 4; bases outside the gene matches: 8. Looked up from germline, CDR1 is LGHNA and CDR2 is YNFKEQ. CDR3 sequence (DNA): TGTGCCAGCAGCCGACAGGGGACTTCAGGCTATGGCTACACCTTC. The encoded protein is CASSRQGTSGYGYTF.

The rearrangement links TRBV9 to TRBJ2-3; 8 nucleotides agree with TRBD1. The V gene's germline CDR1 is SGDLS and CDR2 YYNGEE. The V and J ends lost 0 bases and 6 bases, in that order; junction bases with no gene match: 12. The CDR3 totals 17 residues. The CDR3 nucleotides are TGTGCCAGCAGCGTAGCTTTTCGAGGGACAGGACCCGATACGCAGTATTTT. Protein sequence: CASSVAFRGTGPDTQYF.

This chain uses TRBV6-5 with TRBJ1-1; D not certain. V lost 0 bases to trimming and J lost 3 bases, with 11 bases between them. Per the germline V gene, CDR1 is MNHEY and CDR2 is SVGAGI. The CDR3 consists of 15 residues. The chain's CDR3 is CASSYSTGRDTEAFF. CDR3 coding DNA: TGTGCCAGCAGTTACTCGACGGGGAGGGACACTGAAGCTTTCTTT.

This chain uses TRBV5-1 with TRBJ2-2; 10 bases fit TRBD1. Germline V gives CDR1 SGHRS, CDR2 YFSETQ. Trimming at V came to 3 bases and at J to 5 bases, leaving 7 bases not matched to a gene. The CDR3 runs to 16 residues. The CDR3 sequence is CASSYPGTGETGELFF. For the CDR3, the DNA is TGCGCCAGCAGCTACCCCGGGACAGGGGAAACCGGGGAGCTGTTTTTT.

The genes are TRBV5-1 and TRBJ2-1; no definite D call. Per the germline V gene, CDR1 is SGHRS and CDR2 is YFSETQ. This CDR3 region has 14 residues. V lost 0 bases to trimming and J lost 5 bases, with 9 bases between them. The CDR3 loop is CASSLAYDNNEQFF. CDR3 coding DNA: TGCGCCAGCAGCTTGGCCTATGATAACAATGAGCAGTTCTTC.

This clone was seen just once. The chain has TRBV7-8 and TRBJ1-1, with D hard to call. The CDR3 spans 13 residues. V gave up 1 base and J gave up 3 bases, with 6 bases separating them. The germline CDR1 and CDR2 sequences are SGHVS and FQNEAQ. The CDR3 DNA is TGTGCCAGCAGCTTAGGTATGGACACTGAAGCTTTCTTT. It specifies CASSLGMDTEAFF. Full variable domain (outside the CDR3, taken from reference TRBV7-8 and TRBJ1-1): GAGVSQSPRYKVAKRGQDVALRCDPISGHVSLFWYQQALGQGPEFLTYFQNEAQLDKSGLPSDRFFAERPEGSVSTLKIQRTQQEDSAVYLCASSLGMDTEAFFGQGTRLTVV.

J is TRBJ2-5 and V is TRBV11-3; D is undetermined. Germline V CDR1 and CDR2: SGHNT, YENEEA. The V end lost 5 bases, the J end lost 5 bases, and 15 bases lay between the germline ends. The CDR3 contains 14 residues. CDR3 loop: CASSPGLSMETQYF. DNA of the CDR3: TGTGCCAGCAGCCCAGGTTTAAGTATGGAGACCCAGTACTTC.

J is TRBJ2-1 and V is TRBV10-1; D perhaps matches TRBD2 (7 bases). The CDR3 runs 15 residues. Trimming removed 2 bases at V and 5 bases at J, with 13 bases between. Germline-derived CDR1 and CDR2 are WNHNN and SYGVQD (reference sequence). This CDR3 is CASSETGGPDNEQFF. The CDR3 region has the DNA TGCGCCAGCAGTGAGACGGGGGGCCCAGACAATGAGCAGTTCTTC.

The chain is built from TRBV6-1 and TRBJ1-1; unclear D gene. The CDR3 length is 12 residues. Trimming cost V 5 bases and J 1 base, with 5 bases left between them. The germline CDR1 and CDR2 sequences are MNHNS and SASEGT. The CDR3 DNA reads TGTGCCAGCAGTCGAAGGAACACTGAAGCTTTCTTT. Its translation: CASSRRNTEAFF.

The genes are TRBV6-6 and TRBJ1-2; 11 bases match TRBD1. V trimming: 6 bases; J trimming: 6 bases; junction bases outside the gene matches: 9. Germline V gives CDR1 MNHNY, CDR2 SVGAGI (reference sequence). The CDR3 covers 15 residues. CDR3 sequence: CASRLGTGGFDGYTF. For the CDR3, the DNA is TGTGCCAGCAGGTTAGGGACAGGGGGATTTGATGGCTACACCTTC.

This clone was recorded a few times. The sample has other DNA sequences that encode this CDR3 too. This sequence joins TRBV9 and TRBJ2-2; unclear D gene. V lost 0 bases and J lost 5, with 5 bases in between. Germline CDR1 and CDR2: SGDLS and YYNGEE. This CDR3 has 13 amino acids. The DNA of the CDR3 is TGTGCCAGCAGCGTAGATCTGACCGGGGAGCTGTTTTTT. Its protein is CASSVDLTGELFF. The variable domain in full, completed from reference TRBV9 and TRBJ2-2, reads DSGVTQTPKHLITATGQRVTLRCSPRSGDLSVYWYQQSLDQGLQFLIQYYNGEERAKGNILERFSAQQFPDLHSELNLSSLELGDSALYFCASSVDLTGELFFGEGSRLTVL.

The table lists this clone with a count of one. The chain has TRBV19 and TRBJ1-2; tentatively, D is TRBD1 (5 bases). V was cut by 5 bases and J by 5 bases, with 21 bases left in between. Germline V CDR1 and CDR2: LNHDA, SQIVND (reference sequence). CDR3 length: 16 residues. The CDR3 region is CASSHSYGGNLYGYTF. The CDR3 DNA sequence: TGTGCCAGTAGTCACTCTTACGGGGGAAACCTTTATGGCTACACCTTC.